This passage covers 20 T cell receptor beta chains from one sample sequenced in a study of untreated major depressive disorder. Only in-frame clones appear in the TCRdb table, and some are missing; sequencing was by immunoSEQ multiplex PCR. The repertoire holds about 21,000 clones, with around nine tenths as singletons. Sequencing was performed on CD4+ T cells from PBMCs. These receptors all stem from a woman aged 40 to 55 in good health.

V usage is TRBV10-3 and J usage is TRBJ1-2, with TRBD1 matching over 8 bases. CDR3 size: 14 residues. The V gene's germline CDR1 is ENHRY and CDR2 SYGVKD. Trimming removed 7 bases from V and 2 bases from J; junction bases left unmatched: 6. CDR3 residues: CAITQTGDNYGYTF. CDR3 bases: TGTGCCATCACTCAGACAGGGGACAACTATGGCTACACCTTC.

The J gene is TRBJ2-5, the V gene TRBV4-1, with no clear D. The CDR3 runs to 15 residues. V gave up 2 bases and J gave up 3 bases, with 13 bases separating them. CDR1 is MGHRA and CDR2 is YSYEKL in the germline V gene. The DNA of the CDR3 is TGCGCCAGCAGCCAAACTATGGTCCGCGAAGAGACCCAGTACTTC. Translation: CASSQTMVREETQYF.

This clone was seen just once. The V call is TRBV25-1, the J call TRBJ1-2, with no clear D. CDR3 length: 11 residues. The V and J ends lost 2 bases and 11 bases respectively, with 9 bases between them. CDR1 is MGHDK and CDR2 is SYGVNS in the germline V gene. CDR3 amino acids: CASSEGQAYTF. CDR3 coding DNA: TGTGCCAGCAGTGAAGGGCAGGCTTACACCTTC.

V gene TRBV6-6 combines with J gene TRBJ1-5, with TRBD1 as a possible D gene (5 bases). This CDR3 is built from 14 residues. CDR1 is MNHNY, CDR2 SVGAGI, per germline (reference sequence). Trimming pared 7 bases from V and 6 bases from J, leaving 16 bases between. CDR3 amino acids: CASNNRGAGQPQHF. CDR3 DNA: TGTGCCAGCAATAATAGGGGCGCAGGTCAGCCCCAGCATTTT.

The V gene is TRBV2, the J gene TRBJ2-3; 13 bases match TRBD2. The CDR3 loop spans 16 amino acids. The trim removed 5 bases at V and 6 bases at J, leaving 8 bases unmatched. In germline, CDR1 is SNHLY, CDR2 FYNNEI. For the CDR3, the DNA is TGTGCCAGCAGTCCAAGGACTAGCGGGAGTGTGGATACGCAGTATTTT. Translated: CASSPRTSGSVDTQYF.

The chain joins TRBV6-5 to TRBJ1-2; D is perhaps TRBD1 (6 bases). CDR3 length: 13 residues. The V end was cut by 6 bases, the J end by 2 bases, with 10 bases between. Per germline, CDR1 MNHEY and CDR2 SVGAGI. CDR3 bases: TGTGCCAGCAGGGGTACAGGGAACTATGGCTACACCTTC. Protein product: CASRGTGNYGYTF.

The rearrangement links TRBV5-6 to TRBJ1-6; a possible D gene is TRBD1 (5 bases). The germline CDR1 and CDR2 sequences are SGHDT and YYEEEE. The V gene lost 6 bases and the J gene lost 9 bases, with 13 bases spanning the gap. This CDR3 region has 13 residues. The CDR3 loop is CASNLQGISPLHF. The CDR3 DNA reads TGTGCCAGCAACCTGCAGGGAATTTCACCCCTCCACTTT.

The V gene is TRBV5-1, the J gene TRBJ2-1; 14 bases align to TRBD2. CDR1 and CDR2 from the germline V gene are SGHRS and YFSETQ. With V trimmed by 4 bases and J by 1 base, 1 base remained unmatched. CDR3 length: 16 amino acids. The CDR3 DNA is TGCGCCAGCAGCCGGACTAGCGGGAGGTCCTACAATGAGCAGTTCTTC. It specifies CASSRTSGRSYNEQFF.

The chain links TRBV7-8 to TRBJ2-6; D may be TRBD1 (5 bases). The germline CDR1 and CDR2 sequences are SGHVS and FQNEAQ. The CDR3 contains 19 residues. V lost 6 bases and J 1 base, leaving 22 bases between the germline ends. The CDR3 nucleotides read TGTGCCAGCAGATCTCAGGGCTTTATGGCAGGGTCTGGGGCCAACGTCCTGACTTTC. As protein: CASRSQGFMAGSGANVLTF.

This clone came up once. This rearrangement joins TRBV9 to TRBJ2-3, with D unclear. This CDR3 has 13 residues. The germline V and J ends were trimmed by 0 bases and 0 bases, with 2 bases remaining between them. Germline values: CDR1 SGDLS, CDR2 YYNGEE. The CDR3, as DNA: TGTGCCAGCAGCGTAGGTAGCACAGATACGCAGTATTTT. Protein: CASSVGSTDTQYF.

The rearrangement uses TRBV5-5 and TRBJ1-1; D uncertain. V was trimmed by 0 bases and J by 4 bases, leaving 13 bases between them. The CDR3 has 15 amino acids. Germline lookup yields CDR1 SGHKS and CDR2 YYEKEE (reference sequence). The CDR3: CASSLALQLSTEAFF. The CDR3 DNA follows: TGTGCCAGCAGCTTGGCCCTGCAGTTGAGCACTGAAGCTTTCTTT.

V gene TRBV6-1 combines with J gene TRBJ2-1, with 11 bases matching TRBD2. The CDR3 sequence is 15 residues long. Germline-derived CDR1 and CDR2 are MNHNS and SASEGT. J was trimmed by 8 bases and V by 6 bases; bases with no gene match: 9. The CDR3 reads CASRLAGGPSDEQFF. The CDR3, as DNA: TGTGCCAGCAGATTAGCGGGAGGGCCCTCGGATGAGCAGTTCTTC.

J is TRBJ1-1 and V is TRBV7-6; 9 nucleotides match TRBD1. Germline values: CDR1 SGHVS, CDR2 FNYEAQ. J gave up 1 base and V 5 bases, and 2 bases lay outside the gene matches. This CDR3 is 14 amino acids long. CDR3 in DNA: TGTGCCAGCAGCCGACAGGGGGGGAACACTGAAGCTTTCTTT. Its protein product is CASSRQGGNTEAFF. Filled out from reference TRBV7-6 and TRBJ1-1, the complete variable domain reads GAGVSQSPRYKVTKRGQDVALRCDPISGHVSLYWYRQALGQGPEFLTYFNYEAQQDKSGLPNDRFSAERPEGSISTLTIQRTEQRDSAMYRCASSRQGGNTEAFFGQGTRLTVV.

The V call is TRBV19, the J call TRBJ1-2; no clear D gene. Germline V gene lookup returns CDR1 LNHDA and CDR2 SQIVND (reference sequence). V lost 6 bases to trimming and J lost 7 bases, with 9 bases between them. This CDR3 has 11 amino acids. The CDR3 is CASRNPLGYTF. In nucleotides, the CDR3 is TGTGCCAGTAGAAACCCACTTGGCTACACCTTC.

The rearrangement joins TRBV7-2 to TRBJ1-2; no clear D gene. The CDR3 is 11 residues long. The V gene lost 5 bases and the J gene lost 8 bases, with 9 bases spanning the gap. Germline V gene sequence: CDR1 SGHTA, CDR2 FQGNSA. Written as DNA, the CDR3 is TGTGCCAGCAGCCCCACACTGGGCTACACCTTC. Protein: CASSPTLGYTF.

The chain employs TRBV14 and TRBJ1-1; no clear D. The CDR3 totals 14 residues. Trimming left V 2 bases short and J 3 bases short, with 10 bases between. Germline CDR1 SGHDN, CDR2 FVKESK. This CDR3 is CASSQRIEDTEAFF. The DNA for the CDR3 is TGTGCCAGCAGCCAACGGATCGAGGACACTGAAGCTTTCTTT.

This clone was counted between two and nine times. J is TRBJ1-2 and V is TRBV6-5, with a tentative D call TRBD1 (5 bases). V was clipped by 3 bases and J by 5 bases, with 16 bases between them. Germline CDR1 is MNHEY and CDR2 is SVGAGI. The CDR3 is 15 amino acids. CDR3 sequence (DNA): TGTGCCAGCAGTTATGGGACCACCTCTTCTTATGGCTACACCTTC. This codes for CASSYGTTSSYGYTF.

The chain joins TRBV7-2 to TRBJ2-7; D gene uncertain. This CDR3 is built from 11 residues. Germline V gene lookup returns CDR1 SGHTA and CDR2 FQGNSA. V lost 3 bases and J 2 bases, leaving 2 bases between the germline ends. CDR3 nucleotide sequence: TGTGCCAGCAGCTTCGCCTACGAGCAGTACTTC. It is translated as CASSFAYEQYF.

The rearrangement uses TRBV7-2 and TRBJ2-7; D may be TRBD1 (5 bases). V dropped 1 base and J dropped 2 bases, with 15 bases sitting between them. This CDR3 comprises 16 residues. CDR1 is SGHTA and CDR2 is FQGNSA in the germline V gene. Written as DNA, the CDR3 is TGTGCCAGCAGCTTAGACCCCCAGGGCCTCGCCTACGAGCAGTACGTC. Translating gives CASSLDPQGLAYEQYV.

The chain uses TRBV7-2 and TRBJ1-1; D is undetermined. The germline gives CDR1 SGHTA, CDR2 FQGNSA. The CDR3 totals 15 residues. The V end lost 5 bases, the J end lost 4 bases, and 17 bases lay between the germline ends. The CDR3 sequence: CASSLGVFWSTEAFF. The CDR3 DNA reads TGTGCCAGCAGCCTCGGGGTTTTTTGGAGCACTGAAGCTTTCTTT.